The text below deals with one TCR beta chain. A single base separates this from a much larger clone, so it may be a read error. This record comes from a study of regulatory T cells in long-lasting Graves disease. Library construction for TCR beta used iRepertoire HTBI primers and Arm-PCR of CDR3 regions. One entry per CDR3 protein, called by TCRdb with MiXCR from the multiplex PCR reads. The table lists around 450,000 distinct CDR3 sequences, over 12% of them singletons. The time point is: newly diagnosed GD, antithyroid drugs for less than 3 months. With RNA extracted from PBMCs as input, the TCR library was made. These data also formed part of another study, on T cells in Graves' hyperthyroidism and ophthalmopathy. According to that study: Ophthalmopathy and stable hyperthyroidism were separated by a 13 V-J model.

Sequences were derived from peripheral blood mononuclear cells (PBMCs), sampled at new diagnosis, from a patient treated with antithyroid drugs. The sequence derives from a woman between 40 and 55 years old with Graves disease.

DNA for the CDR3: TGTGCCAGCAACCACAGGGACCAAGAGTGGGAGACCCAGTACTTC. Amino acid sequence: CASNHRDQEWETQYF. This chain joins TRBV11-3 and TRBJ2-5; weak D call: TRBD1 (6 bases). Between the trimmed V and J ends, which lost 7 bases and 5 bases, there was a span of 20 bases. This CDR3 is 15 amino acids long. Germline V lookup: CDR1 SGHNT, CDR2 YENEEA.